This T cell receptor (beta chain) derives from a study of cytomegalovirus exposure and HLA in healthy donors. Findings and limits, study-wide: Sequencing depth roughly uniform across donors was assumed in presence/absence analyses. In a later analysis, an Asian-associated ancestry cluster reportedly showed fewer N-insertions than the roughly 650-donor mean.

CDR1 and CDR2 (germline): LGHNA, YNFKEQ. Trimming stripped 0 bases from V and 7 bases from J, with 12 bases between. There are 14 residues in the CDR3. The PCR employed 60 Vbeta primers together with 13 Jbeta primers. Libraries were prepared by immunoSEQ multiplex PCR; TCRdb keeps only in-frame clonotypes and omits some of them. The table includes roughly 160,000 clones, about 77% detected once. To note about this clone: As yet, its antigen is unknown.

This receptor was identified in a woman in her forties or fifties in good health and CMV-seronegative. Sample: PBMCs. The chain is built from TRBV4-2 and TRBJ1-2; tentative D call: TRBD1 (6 bases). CDR3 loop: CASSQDPLGGGYTF. CDR3 DNA: TGTGCCAGCAGCCAAGACCCCTTAGGGGGTGGCTACACCTTC.